A single sample is the source of the 22 T cell receptor beta chains below, sequenced in a study of regulatory and conventional T cells in RAG deficiency. The assay was immunoSEQ multiplex PCR, and TCRdb's table has in-frame clones only and misses some. The sample shows some 28,000 clones, 80% to 95% of them seen only once. Genomic DNA came from blood regulatory T cells gated CD4+ CD25-high CD127-low. These sequences were also reported in another study, on regulatory T cells. That work adds: Amplification used 52 TRBV primers and 13 TRBJ primers.

The sample taken for sequencing was Tregs sorted from blood. These receptors originate from a human donor in good health.

Concerning this clone itself: The same CDR3 can be traced to other DNA sequences in this sample. The V gene is TRBV5-1, the J gene TRBJ2-7; D remains unclear. The CDR3 runs to 12 residues. The V gene lost 0 bases and the J gene lost 2 bases, with 3 bases spanning the gap. Germline assignment: CDR1 SGHRS and CDR2 YFSETQ. This chain's CDR3 is CASSLDTYEQYF. The CDR3, as DNA: TGCGCCAGCAGCTTGGACACCTACGAGCAGTACTTC.

The chain carries TRBV5-1 and TRBJ1-2, with 10 bases aligning to TRBD1. Germline lookup yields CDR1 SGHRS and CDR2 YFSETQ. The junction had 12 bases not matched to a gene; V was cut back by 0 bases and J by 4 bases. The CDR3 is 18 amino acids. DNA of the CDR3: TGCGCCAGCAGCTTGGGCCACGGGACAGGGGTGCCACTCTATGGCTACACCTTC. It encodes CASSLGHGTGVPLYGYTF.

The chain is built from TRBV29-1 and TRBJ1-4; D ambiguous. Germline values: CDR1 SQVTM, CDR2 ANQGSEA. The CDR3 sequence is 12 residues long. Between the trimmed V and J ends, which lost 1 base and 8 bases, there was a span of 8 bases. The DNA for the CDR3 is TGCAGCGTTGAAGCGGCAGACGAAAAACTGTTTTTT. Amino acid sequence: CSVEAADEKLFF.

The CDR3 coding sequence is TGTGCCACCAGCAGCCATAAGGACAGGGGAGGTCAGCCCCAGCATTTT. Translating it yields CATSSHKDRGGQPQHF. This chain uses TRBV15 with TRBJ1-5; 9 positions agree with TRBD1. Trimming took 3 bases from V and 6 from J; bases not matched to a gene: 9. The CDR3 contains 16 residues. The germline V gene encodes CDR1 LNHNV and CDR2 YYDKDF (reference sequence).

As regards this clone: Other nucleotide sequences in the sample specify the same CDR3. The V gene is TRBV2, the J gene TRBJ2-5, with 8 bases that match TRBD2. This CDR3 is built from 15 residues. Germline CDR1 is SNHLY and CDR2 is FYNNEI. V shed 5 bases, J shed 5 bases, and the junction held 10 bases outside the gene matches. The DNA for the CDR3 is TGTGCCAGCAGTCTCCTGCGGGGGGCGGGGGAGACCCAGTACTTC. Its translation is CASSLLRGAGETQYF. Supplemented by reference TRBV2 and TRBJ2-5, the full variable domain reads EPEVTQTPSHQVTQMGQEVILRCVPISNHLYFYWYRQILGQKVEFLVSFYNNEISEKSEIFDDQFSVERPDGSNFTLKIRSTKLEDSAMYFCASSLLRGAGETQYFGPGTRLLVL.

DNA of the CDR3: TGCGCCAGCAGCCAGCTAAGGTCGGGACAGGGTGTGTGGAACACTGAAGCTTTCTTT. It specifies CASSQLRSGQGVWNTEAFF. The chain employs TRBV5-1 and TRBJ1-1; 9 nucleotides line up with TRBD1. This CDR3 contains 19 residues. V trimming: 4 bases; J trimming: 1 base; junction bases outside the gene matches: 17. Germline V gives CDR1 SGHRS, CDR2 YFSETQ.

This sequence joins TRBV18 and TRBJ1-1, with D possibly being TRBD1 (6 bases). Germline CDR1 and CDR2: KGHSH and LQKENI. The CDR3 length is 14 residues. Trimming removed 7 bases at V and 4 bases at J, with 16 bases between. The CDR3 spells CASYSTPGATEAFF. The CDR3, as DNA: TGTGCCAGCTACTCAACCCCAGGGGCCACTGAAGCTTTCTTT.

CDR3 loop: CSPTSGYEQYF. The CDR3 nucleotides are TGCAGCCCGACTAGCGGATACGAGCAGTACTTC. This chain connects TRBV20-1 to TRBJ2-7; TRBD2 matches at 9 bases. The CDR3 runs to 11 residues. In germline, CDR1 is DFQATT, CDR2 SNEGSKA (reference sequence).

The chain recombines TRBV10-1 with TRBJ1-4; 7 bases map to TRBD1. The germline V gene has CDR1 WNHNN and CDR2 SYGVQD (reference sequence). V trimming: 4 bases; J trimming: 6 bases; junction bases outside the gene matches: 2. CDR3 length equals 13 residues. The CDR3 DNA follows: TGCGCCAGCAGTGCGGACAGGTATGAAAAACTGTTTTTT. The encoded protein is CASSADRYEKLFF.

V gene TRBV10-3 combines with J gene TRBJ2-7; D is perhaps TRBD1 or TRBD2 (5 bases each). The germline V gene encodes CDR1 ENHRY and CDR2 SYGVKD. Trimming cost V 10 bases and J 3 bases, with 16 bases left between them. There are 13 residues in the CDR3. For the CDR3, the DNA is TGTGCCACCTCACCGGGGCGGAACTACGAGCAGTACTTC. Protein sequence: CATSPGRNYEQYF.

The chain uses TRBV18 and TRBJ2-3, with 10 nucleotides matching TRBD2. CDR1 and CDR2 from the germline V gene are KGHSH and LQKENI. CDR3 length equals 17 residues. V was pared by 1 base and J by 3 bases, with 7 bases of the junction left unmatched. The CDR3 DNA sequence: TGTGCCAGCTCACCACGGGTAGCTAGCGGGGGAACAGATACGCAGTATTTT. Protein product: CASSPRVASGGTDTQYF.

This chain connects TRBV5-1 to TRBJ2-7, with 9 bases lining up with TRBD1. Per germline, CDR1 SGHRS and CDR2 YFSETQ. Trimming removed 4 bases from V and 3 bases from J; junction bases left unmatched: 5. The CDR3 loop spans 14 amino acids. This CDR3 reads CASSLGTGNYEQYF. The DNA of the CDR3 is TGCGCCAGCAGCCTCGGGACAGGGAACTACGAGCAGTACTTC.

V is TRBV2 and J is TRBJ2-7; no firm D call. The CDR3 runs 13 residues. Trimming took off 2 bases at V and 9 bases at J, with 14 bases between the two ends. The germline CDR1 and CDR2 sequences are SNHLY and FYNNEI. CDR3 protein: CASSETPNGGQYF. CDR3 DNA sequence: TGTGCCAGCAGTGAAACCCCAAACGGTGGGCAGTACTTC.

The chain joins TRBV9 to TRBJ2-1; 9 bases align to TRBD1. The CDR3 runs to 16 residues. CDR1 SGDLS and CDR2 YYNGEE come from the germline V gene. Trimming at V came to 1 base and at J to 6 bases, leaving 8 bases not matched to a gene. CDR3 protein: CASSVKRTGAPNEQFF. The CDR3 DNA sequence: TGTGCCAGCAGCGTAAAGCGGACAGGGGCGCCCAATGAGCAGTTCTTC. Full variable domain (outside the CDR3, taken from reference TRBV9 and TRBJ2-1): DSGVTQTPKHLITATGQRVTLRCSPRSGDLSVYWYQQSLDQGLQFLIQYYNGEERAKGNILERFSAQQFPDLHSELNLSSLELGDSALYFCASSVKRTGAPNEQFFGPGTRLTVL.

The chain has TRBV11-2 and TRBJ1-2, with D tentatively TRBD1 (5 bases). CDR1 SGHAT and CDR2 FQNNGV come from the germline V gene. V was clipped by 3 bases and J by 0 bases, with 17 bases between them. The CDR3 has 17 amino acids. The CDR3 nucleotides read TGTGCCAGCAGCTTGGAGGCTGGGACCGCTACTAACTATGGCTACACCTTC. Protein sequence: CASSLEAGTATNYGYTF.

This clone was seen only once. The chain has TRBV5-1 and TRBJ2-5; 8 nucleotides match TRBD1. Germline CDR1 is SGHRS and CDR2 is YFSETQ. V dropped 3 bases and J dropped 2; count of bases not matched to a gene: 12. The CDR3 covers 17 residues. The CDR3 sequence is CASSYLFRGLEQETQYF. The CDR3 DNA reads TGCGCCAGCAGCTACCTCTTCAGGGGGCTAGAACAAGAGACCCAGTACTTC.

This clone was seen just once. The chain is built from TRBV6-1 and TRBJ2-2, with 14 bases aligning to TRBD2. V shed 4 bases, J shed 5 bases, and the junction held 6 bases outside the gene matches. Germline values: CDR1 MNHNS, CDR2 SASEGT. The CDR3 sequence is 17 residues long. The DNA of the CDR3 is TGTGCCAGCAGTGGTCGACTAGCGGGGGGGCCGACCGGGGAGCTGTTTTTT. Translated: CASSGRLAGGPTGELFF.

This clone was detected only once. The rearrangement uses TRBV30 and TRBJ2-6; the D is unclear. The germline CDR1 and CDR2 sequences are GTSNPN and SVGIG (reference sequence). This CDR3 spans 14 amino acids. Trimming cost V 4 bases and J 0 bases, with 7 bases left between them. For the CDR3, the DNA is TGTGCCTGGAAAACGGGCTCTGGGGCCAACGTCCTGACTTTC. Amino acid sequence: CAWKTGSGANVLTF.

J is TRBJ1-1 and V is TRBV11-2, with 11 bases aligning to TRBD1. The V gene's germline CDR1 is SGHAT and CDR2 FQNNGV. With 6 bases clipped from V and 4 bases from J, the junction kept 4 bases outside the gene matches. CDR3 size: 14 residues. The CDR3 protein is CASRSGTGGTEAFF. The DNA of the CDR3 is TGTGCCAGCAGGTCCGGGACAGGGGGCACTGAAGCTTTCTTT.

J is TRBJ1-4 and V is TRBV29-1, with 8 bases matching TRBD1. The CDR3 totals 13 residues. The V gene's germline CDR1 is SQVTM and CDR2 ANQGSEA. V shed 5 bases and J 11 bases; nucleotides not matched to a gene: 10. The CDR3 sequence: CSVWWQGARKLFF. The CDR3 nucleotides read TGCAGCGTTTGGTGGCAGGGGGCGCGGAAACTGTTTTTT. The full variable domain, its missing parts supplied by reference TRBV29-1 and TRBJ1-4, is SAVISQKPSRDICQRGTSLTIQCQVDSQVTMMFWYRQQPGQSLTLIATANQGSEATYESGFVIDKFPISRPNLTFSTLTVSNMSPEDSSIYLCSVWWQGARKLFFGSGTQLSVL.

This rearrangement joins TRBV6-1 to TRBJ2-6; D assignment may be TRBD1 or TRBD2 (5 bases each). CDR3 length: 17 residues. Between the trimmed V and J ends, which lost 4 bases and 4 bases, there was a span of 17 bases. In germline, CDR1 is MNHNS, CDR2 SASEGT. The CDR3 bases are TGTGCCAGCAGTGGGGGCGCAGGAGGAACCGGGGCCAACGTCCTGACTTTC. Amino acid sequence: CASSGGAGGTGANVLTF.

The CDR3 sequence: CASSWGLGFGGLYNEQFF. As DNA, the CDR3 is TGCGCCAGCAGCTGGGGTTTAGGGTTCGGGGGACTCTACAATGAGCAGTTCTTC. The V gene is TRBV5-1, the J gene TRBJ2-1, with D perhaps TRBD2 (6 bases). The germline V and J ends were trimmed by 3 bases and 3 bases, with 22 bases remaining between them. Germline loops: CDR1 SGHRS, CDR2 YFSETQ. There are 18 residues in the CDR3.